This passage covers 9 T cell receptor beta chains from one sample sequenced in a study of shared clonotypes between healthy human individuals. The data were produced by immunoSEQ multiplex PCR, yet TCRdb's version contains in-frame clones alone and is incomplete. The data hold about 690,000 clones, with roughly 87% observed a single time. The sample was memory CD8+ T cells from PBMCs. The subset: CD45RO+ cells pooled with CCR7-negative TemRA cells. The source is a man younger than 30 in good health. Some clones in this sample may be carry-over from other donors' samples.

The rearrangement joins TRBV7-9 to TRBJ1-5; tentative D call: TRBD1 (5 bases). Germline lookup yields CDR1 SEHNR and CDR2 FQNEAQ (reference sequence). CDR3 size: 18 residues. The ends were cut back, 0 bases at V and 7 bases at J, with 22 bases in the middle. CDR3 protein: CASSLADNSWTLGQPQHF. In nucleotides, the CDR3 is TGTGCCAGCAGCTTAGCGGATAATTCTTGGACACTTGGCCAGCCCCAGCATTTT.

CDR3 sequence reads: CASSLGGPSYGYTF. In nucleotides, the CDR3 is TGTGCCAGCAGTTTAGGGGGACCCTCCTATGGCTACACCTTC. This chain uses TRBV27 with TRBJ1-2; tentatively, D is TRBD1 (5 bases). The CDR3 is 14 residues long. Germline V gene lookup returns CDR1 MNHEY and CDR2 SMNVEV (reference sequence). V gave up 2 bases and J gave up 4 bases, with 11 bases separating them.

The rearrangement joins TRBV6-1 to TRBJ2-1; D is undetermined. Germline CDR1 reads MNHNS; CDR2 reads SASEGT. CDR3 size: 10 residues. V was pared by 8 bases and J by 8 bases, with 7 bases between. In nucleotides, the CDR3 is TGTGCCAGCGCTCTCTATGAGCAGTTCTTC. Translation: CASALYEQFF.

J is TRBJ1-1 and V is TRBV5-6, with D hard to call. V was cut by 0 bases and J by 2 bases, with 8 bases left in between. Germline values: CDR1 SGHDT, CDR2 YYEEEE. The CDR3 sequence is 14 residues long. The CDR3 sequence is CASSLGASNTEAFF. CDR3 DNA: TGTGCCAGCAGCTTGGGAGCCAGCAACACTGAAGCTTTCTTT. Variable domain in full (rest from reference TRBV5-6 and TRBJ1-1): DAGVTQSPTHLIKTRGQQVTLRCSPKSGHDTVSWYQQALGQGPQFIFQYYEEEERQRGNFPDRFSGHQFPNYSSELNVNALLLGDSALYLCASSLGASNTEAFFGQGTRLTVV.

V is TRBV6-6 and J is TRBJ2-7, with TRBD2 as a possible D gene (7 bases). Trimming cost V 9 bases and J 5 bases, with 17 bases left between them. The CDR3 covers 13 residues. Per germline, CDR1 MNHNY and CDR2 SVGAGI (reference sequence). The DNA for the CDR3 is TGTGCCAGTAGAGAAGGGGGGGGGAACGAGCAGTACTTC. Its protein product is CASREGGGNEQYF.

This chain links TRBV27 with TRBJ2-4, with 9 bases identical to TRBD1. This CDR3 is 13 amino acids long. V shed 2 bases and J 8 bases; nucleotides not matched to a gene: 1. Germline assignment: CDR1 MNHEY and CDR2 SMNVEV (reference sequence). The CDR3 loop is CASSLRQGDIQYF. DNA of the CDR3: TGTGCCAGCAGTTTACGACAGGGGGACATTCAGTACTTC.

J is TRBJ2-2 and V is TRBV6-5, with 8 positions matching TRBD1. Unmatched junction bases numbered 5, after V lost 3 bases and J lost 2 bases. The CDR3 contains 16 residues. Germline V CDR1 and CDR2: MNHEY, SVGAGI. CDR3 loop: CASSYPDRVNTGELFF. Written as DNA, the CDR3 is TGTGCCAGCAGTTATCCGGACAGGGTTAACACCGGGGAGCTGTTTTTT.

The rearrangement joins TRBV6-5 to TRBJ2-5; D remains ambiguous. The CDR3 runs 15 residues. Per germline, CDR1 MNHEY and CDR2 SVGAGI. V was shortened by 4 bases and J by 1 base, with 13 bases between the two germline ends. The CDR3 loop is CASSSLDVSQETQYF. The CDR3 DNA sequence: TGTGCCAGCAGTTCCTTGGACGTCTCCCAAGAGACCCAGTACTTC.

The chain has TRBV9 and TRBJ2-1; TRBD1 is a possible D gene (7 bases). The germline V and J ends were trimmed by 6 bases and 8 bases, with 21 bases remaining between them. CDR3 length: 15 amino acids. CDR1 and CDR2 (germline): SGDLS, YYNGEE. The CDR3 protein is CASTPGGGGFYEQFF. CDR3 DNA: TGTGCCAGCACCCCAGGCGGAGGGGGCTTTTATGAGCAGTTCTTC.